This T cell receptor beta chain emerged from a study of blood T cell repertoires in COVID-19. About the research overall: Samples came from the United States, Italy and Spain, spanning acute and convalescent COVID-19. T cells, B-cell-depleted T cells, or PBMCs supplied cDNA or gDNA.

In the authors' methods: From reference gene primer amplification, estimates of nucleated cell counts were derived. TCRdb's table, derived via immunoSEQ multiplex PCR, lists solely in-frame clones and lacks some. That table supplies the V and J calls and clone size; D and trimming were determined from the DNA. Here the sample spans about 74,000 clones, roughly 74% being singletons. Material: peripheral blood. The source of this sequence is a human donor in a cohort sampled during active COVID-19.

In nucleotides, the CDR3 is TGTGCCAGCAGCAAAACGGATTCACCCCTCCACTTT. This translates into CASSKTDSPLHF. This chain uses TRBV12-3 or TRBV12-4 with TRBJ1-6; D is unresolved. V lost 6 bases and J 8 bases, leaving 8 bases between the germline ends. CDR3 length equals 12 residues.